Below, 32 T cell receptor beta chains from the same sample are listed, as sequenced in a study of T cell responses to AZD1222 COVID-19 vaccine. The data were produced by immunoSEQ multiplex PCR, yet TCRdb's version contains in-frame clones alone and is incomplete. The sample records some 120,000 clones, roughly 90% being singletons. The sequenced sample was peripheral blood, obtained 28 days after the second dose of the MenACWY control vaccine. The receptors were sampled from an adult who received the MenACWY meningococcal vaccine as a control.

The rearrangement uses TRBV3-1 (or the pseudogene TRBV3-2) and TRBJ2-1; D uncertain. Trimming took off 3 bases at V and 7 bases at J, with 4 bases between the two ends. The CDR3 is 11 residues long. CDR1 and CDR2 (germline): LGHDT, YNNKEL (reference sequence). This chain's CDR3 is CASSHSNEQFF. The CDR3 nucleotides read TGTGCCAGCAGCCATTCGAATGAGCAGTTCTTC.

The chain uses TRBV10-3 and TRBJ1-2; 9 bases are shared with TRBD1. After removal of 0 bases from V and 10 bases from J, the junction contained 9 bases not matched to a gene. Germline CDR1 reads ENHRY; CDR2 reads SYGVKD. The length of the CDR3 is 15 residues. CDR3 sequence: CAISESGQGISDYTF. CDR3 DNA: TGTGCCATCAGTGAGTCGGGACAGGGTATCTCTGACTACACCTTC.

V and J are TRBV2 and TRBJ2-1; D perhaps matches TRBD2 (5 bases). The CDR3 is 12 amino acids. Germline-derived CDR1 and CDR2 are SNHLY and FYNNEI. The germline V and J ends were trimmed by 6 bases and 5 bases, with 8 bases remaining between them. The CDR3 is CASRTRNNEQFF. In DNA form, the CDR3 reads TGTGCCAGCAGAACTAGAAACAATGAGCAGTTCTTC.

J is TRBJ1-4 and V is TRBV19; D is unclear. The CDR3 covers 14 residues. The V gene's germline CDR1 is LNHDA and CDR2 SQIVND (reference sequence). V was clipped by 5 bases and J by 3 bases, with 10 bases between them. DNA for the CDR3: TGTGCCAGTAGTCTTTCAGCGTCTAATGAAAAACTGTTTTTT. As protein: CASSLSASNEKLFF. Complete variable domain (other parts from reference TRBV19 and TRBJ1-4): DGGITQSPKYLFRKEGQNVTLSCEQNLNHDAMYWYRQDPGQGLRLIYYSQIVNDFQKGDIAEGYSVSREKKESFPLTVTSAQKNPTAFYLCASSLSASNEKLFFGSGTQLSVL.

The rearrangement links TRBV10-3 to TRBJ2-5, with D possibly TRBD2 on 6 matching bases. Germline loops: CDR1 ENHRY, CDR2 SYGVKD. The ends were cut back, 3 bases at V and 4 bases at J, with 9 bases in the middle. The CDR3 is made up of 13 amino acids. This chain's CDR3 is CAISDGSGETQYF. For the CDR3, the DNA is TGTGCCATCAGTGACGGGAGTGGAGAGACCCAGTACTTC.

This chain links TRBV11-2 with TRBJ1-3, with D unresolved. Per germline, CDR1 SGHAT and CDR2 FQNNGV. V was pared by 6 bases and J by 1 base, with 10 bases between. The CDR3 runs to 14 residues. The CDR3 coding sequence is TGTGCCAGCAGTCCAGCCGGGTCTGGAAACACCATATATTTT. It is translated as CASSPAGSGNTIYF.

The chain carries TRBV7-8 and TRBJ2-3; 8 nucleotides align to TRBD1. Losses at the gene ends were 3 bases for V and 3 bases for J; bases not matched to a gene: 8. The CDR3 totals 16 residues. Germline CDR1 reads SGHVS; CDR2 reads FQNEAQ. The CDR3 loop is CASSFSRTGWTDTQYF. The DNA for the CDR3 is TGTGCCAGCAGCTTCTCCCGGACAGGGTGGACAGATACGCAGTATTTT.

This chain connects TRBV4-1 to TRBJ2-7; TRBD2 aligns across 13 bases. From germline, CDR1 is MGHRA and CDR2 YSYEKL. V lost 6 bases and J lost 0; bases outside the gene matches: 5. CDR3 length equals 16 residues. For the CDR3, the DNA is TGCGCCAGCAGGAAAGGACTAGCGGGAGCCTCCTACGAGCAGTACTTC. It is translated as CASRKGLAGASYEQYF.

The V and J genes are TRBV9 and TRBJ1-4, with 8 bases fitting TRBD1. Germline CDR1 SGDLS, CDR2 YYNGEE. This CDR3 is 15 amino acids long. V dropped 3 bases and J dropped 5; count of bases not matched to a gene: 6. This chain's CDR3 is CASSGGQGGNEKLFF. As DNA, the CDR3 is TGTGCCAGCAGCGGTGGACAGGGAGGGAATGAAAAACTGTTTTTT. Filled out from reference TRBV9 and TRBJ1-4, the complete variable domain reads DSGVTQTPKHLITATGQRVTLRCSPRSGDLSVYWYQQSLDQGLQFLIQYYNGEERAKGNILERFSAQQFPDLHSELNLSSLELGDSALYFCASSGGQGGNEKLFFGSGTQLSVL.

This clone was detected once. This rearrangement joins TRBV19 to TRBJ1-2; the D gene is possibly TRBD1 (6 bases). Trimming shortened V by 6 bases and J by 4 bases, and 12 bases separated the two germline ends. Germline lookup yields CDR1 LNHDA and CDR2 SQIVND (reference sequence). The CDR3 is 13 residues long. The CDR3 DNA is TGTGCCAGTAGCTCAACAGGGCTCTATGGCTACACCTTC. Translating it yields CASSSTGLYGYTF.

This rearrangement joins TRBV9 to TRBJ1-5; no definite D call. Germline V lookup: CDR1 SGDLS, CDR2 YYNGEE. This CDR3 comprises 14 residues. V was trimmed by 0 bases and J by 9 bases, leaving 13 bases between them. CDR3 residues: CASSVGIVPGPQHF. In DNA, the CDR3 is TGTGCCAGCAGCGTAGGAATTGTCCCGGGGCCCCAGCATTTT.

The V call is TRBV5-8, the J call TRBJ2-7, with 8 bases lining up with TRBD2. Germline V gene data show CDR1 as SGHTS and CDR2 as YDEGEE. The CDR3 covers 14 residues. The V and J ends lost 3 bases and 1 base, in that order; junction bases with no gene match: 3. CDR3 protein: CASSSSGGSYEQYF. CDR3 bases: TGTGCCAGCAGCTCCAGCGGGGGTTCCTACGAGCAGTACTTC.

J is TRBJ1-1 and V is TRBV7-8; D is perhaps TRBD1 (5 bases). The germline gives CDR1 SGHVS, CDR2 FQNEAQ. V was clipped by 5 bases and J by 1 base, with 14 bases between them. CDR3 length: 15 amino acids. In DNA, the CDR3 is TGTGCCAGCAGCCTAATAGTCGGGGGGAACACTGAAGCTTTCTTT. Its translation: CASSLIVGGNTEAFF.

CDR3: CASSPGQTTPPGKLFF. Here the CDR3 DNA reads TGTGCCAGCAGTCCGGGACAGACCACCCCCCCCGGAAAACTGTTTTTT. The gene calls are TRBV27 and TRBJ1-4, with TRBD1 matching over 7 bases. CDR3 length equals 16 residues. CDR1 and CDR2 from the germline V gene are MNHEY and SMNVEV (reference sequence). The J segment lost 10 bases and the V segment lost 5 bases, leaving 16 bases of the junction unmatched. Combining the CDR3 with reference TRBV27 and TRBJ1-4 gives the whole variable domain EAQVTQNPRYLITVTGKKLTVTCSQNMNHEYMSWYRQDPGLGLRQIYYSMNVEVTDKGDVPEGYKVSRKEKRNFPLILESPSPNQTSLYFCASSPGQTTPPGKLFFGSGTQLSVL.

This rearrangement joins TRBV18 to TRBJ2-1; no reliable D call. Germline V gene data show CDR1 as KGHSH and CDR2 as LQKENI. The CDR3 runs to 13 residues. The V gene lost 3 bases and the J gene lost 8 bases, with 11 bases spanning the gap. The CDR3 protein is CASSPSSHYEQFF. The CDR3 DNA reads TGTGCCAGCTCACCGTCATCGCACTATGAGCAGTTCTTC. The full variable domain, completed using reference TRBV18 and TRBJ2-1, is NAGVMQNPRHLVRRRGQEARLRCSPMKGHSHVYWYRQLPEEGLKFMVYLQKENIIDESGMPKERFSAEFPKEGPSILRIQQVVRGDSAAYFCASSPSSHYEQFFGPGTRLTVL.

The genes are TRBV5-6 and TRBJ2-7; no reliable D call. Trimming stripped 0 bases from V and 3 bases from J, with 10 bases between. The germline V gene has CDR1 SGHDT and CDR2 YYEEEE. This CDR3 is 14 amino acids long. The CDR3 loop reads CASSLGFGDYEQYV. The CDR3 coding sequence is TGTGCCAGCAGCTTGGGTTTTGGCGACTACGAGCAGTACGTC.

The genes are TRBV13 and TRBJ2-1; TRBD2 matches at 7 bases. The CDR3 loop spans 14 amino acids. CDR1 and CDR2 (germline): PRHDT, FYEKMQ (reference sequence). Trimming took 1 base from V and 7 from J; bases not matched to a gene: 4. The CDR3 sequence is CASSLETSRNEQFF. CDR3 nucleotide sequence: TGTGCCAGCAGCTTAGAGACTAGCCGTAATGAGCAGTTCTTC.

Worth noting for this clone: Other nucleotide sequences from this sample produce the same CDR3. The chain employs TRBV7-2 and TRBJ2-3; D might be TRBD1 (5 bases). The germline V gene encodes CDR1 SGHTA and CDR2 FQGNSA. The CDR3 extends over 15 amino acids. Trimming took off 1 base at V and 2 bases at J, with 10 bases between the two ends. CDR3 protein: CASSLGGASTDTQYF. The CDR3 DNA is TGTGCCAGCAGCTTAGGTGGGGCCTCCACAGATACGCAGTATTTT.

The chain joins TRBV7-9 to TRBJ1-4; perhaps TRBD1 as D (6 bases). The germline V gene has CDR1 SEHNR and CDR2 FQNEAQ (reference sequence). CDR3 length: 13 residues. Trimming removed 8 bases at V and 8 bases at J, with 15 bases between. As DNA, the CDR3 is TGTGCCAGCGGATACAGGGAATCGGAAAAACTGTTTTTT. Its protein is CASGYRESEKLFF.

The table lists this clone with a count of one. This chain joins TRBV5-5 and TRBJ2-7; 8 positions match TRBD1. V shed 2 bases and J 2 bases; nucleotides not matched to a gene: 3. The CDR3 runs 14 residues. Germline V CDR1 and CDR2: SGHKS, YYEKEE (reference sequence). The CDR3 sequence is CASSFQQGAYEQYF. CDR3 DNA: TGTGCCAGCAGCTTTCAACAGGGGGCCTACGAGCAGTACTTC.

The V and J genes are TRBV29-1 and TRBJ2-3, with D possibly called TRBD1 or TRBD2 (5 bases each). V shed 1 base and J shed 0 bases, with 5 bases lying between them. There are 13 residues in the CDR3. Germline V gene lookup returns CDR1 SQVTM and CDR2 ANQGSEA. CDR3 nucleotide sequence: TGCAGCGTTGAAGGGGACAGCACAGATACGCAGTATTTT. This codes for CSVEGDSTDTQYF.

The rearrangement joins TRBV5-5 to TRBJ1-2; TRBD1 might be the D (6 bases). Trimming removed 4 bases at V and 2 bases at J, with 12 bases between. The CDR3 spans 14 residues. Germline CDR1 SGHKS, CDR2 YYEKEE (reference sequence). The CDR3 DNA is TGTGCCAGCAGCGCCTCGGGGGCAAACTATGGCTACACCTTC. It yields the protein CASSASGANYGYTF.

The rearrangement links TRBV6-2 or TRBV6-3 to TRBJ2-3; D call uncertain. Germline V CDR1 and CDR2: MNHEY, SVGEGT. The CDR3 runs 13 residues. Trimming pared 7 bases from V and 2 bases from J, leaving 10 bases between. This chain's CDR3 is CASTPDPTDTQYF. For the CDR3, the DNA is TGTGCCAGCACCCCCGACCCCACAGATACGCAGTATTTT.

This chain joins TRBV7-2 and TRBJ1-3, with a weak D call TRBD1 (5 bases). V lost 2 bases and J lost 3, with 17 bases in between. The V gene's germline CDR1 is SGHTA and CDR2 FQGNSA. CDR3 length: 17 amino acids. CDR3 in DNA: TGTGCCAGCAGCTTAAGGGGTCAAGGGGTCGGTGGAAACACCATATATTTT. Translation gives CASSLRGQGVGGNTIYF. The full variable domain, its missing parts supplied by reference TRBV7-2 and TRBJ1-3, is GAGVSQSPSNKVTEKGKDVELRCDPISGHTALYWYRQSLGQGLEFLIYFQGNSAPDKSGLPSDRFSAERTGGSVSTLTIQRTQQEDSAVYLCASSLRGQGVGGNTIYFGEGSWLTVV.

The chain carries TRBV6-5 and TRBJ1-2, with D hard to call. Germline assignment: CDR1 MNHEY and CDR2 SVGAGI. The CDR3 sequence is 15 residues long. Deletions cut 6 bases from V and 5 bases from J, with 19 bases between. The CDR3 coding sequence is TGTGCCAGCAGACGGGCATATAGGGAGGGTTATGGCTACACCTTC. Its translation is CASRRAYREGYGYTF.

V gene TRBV11-2 combines with J gene TRBJ2-3; D is perhaps TRBD2 (6 bases). Trimming shortened V by 5 bases and J by 10 bases, and 13 bases separated the two germline ends. Germline CDR1 reads SGHAT; CDR2 reads FQNNGV. The CDR3 has 12 amino acids. CDR3 DNA sequence: TGTGCCAGCAGCCATACTAGCCCCTCGCAGTATTTT. Amino acids: CASSHTSPSQYF. The variable domain in full, completed from reference TRBV11-2 and TRBJ2-3, reads EAGVAQSPRYKIIEKRQSVAFWCNPISGHATLYWYQQILGQGPKLLIQFQNNGVVDDSQLPKDRFSAERLKGVDSTLKIQPAKLEDSAVYLCASSHTSPSQYFGPGTRLTVL.

CDR3 amino acids: CASSFLGQIQETQYF. The CDR3 DNA reads as TGTGCCAGCAGCTTCCTTGGACAGATCCAAGAGACCCAGTACTTC. The chain links TRBV7-2 to TRBJ2-5; D is perhaps TRBD1 (6 bases). Germline V gene data show CDR1 as SGHTA and CDR2 as FQGNSA. The CDR3 has 15 amino acids. V was cut by 3 bases and J by 1 base, with 12 bases left in between.

The chain links TRBV7-9 to TRBJ2-7; D remains ambiguous. The CDR3 sequence is 13 residues long. Germline CDR1 SEHNR, CDR2 FQNEAQ (reference sequence). V lost 0 bases, J lost 3 bases, and 6 bases lay in between. The CDR3 loop reads CASSLAGSYEQYF. For the CDR3, the DNA is TGTGCCAGCAGCTTAGCGGGTAGCTACGAGCAGTACTTC.

The rearrangement links TRBV12-3 or TRBV12-4 to TRBJ2-3; D is uncertain. The V and J ends lost 5 bases and 1 base respectively, with 7 bases between them. CDR3 length: 13 amino acids. The DNA of the CDR3 is TGTGCCAGCAGTGAAAGGGGCACAGATACGCAGTATTTT. It codes for CASSERGTDTQYF.

The chain employs TRBV5-4 and TRBJ1-2; D ambiguous. This CDR3 is 15 amino acids long. Germline lookup yields CDR1 SGHNT and CDR2 YYREEE (reference sequence). V gave up 0 bases and J gave up 2 bases, with 11 bases separating them. The CDR3 sequence is CASSLEAHANYGYTF. The CDR3 nucleotides read TGTGCCAGCAGCTTGGAGGCCCATGCGAACTATGGCTACACCTTC.

The chain employs TRBV2 and TRBJ2-1; 8 bases align to TRBD2. Trimming cost V 3 bases and J 5 bases; bases outside gene matches: 3. The CDR3 loop spans 14 amino acids. Germline V gene sequence: CDR1 SNHLY, CDR2 FYNNEI. CDR3 nucleotide sequence: TGTGCCAGCAGTGAGACTAGCGCTAACAATGAGCAGTTCTTC. It is translated as CASSETSANNEQFF.

This rearrangement joins TRBV7-3 to TRBJ2-3; no firm D call. The CDR3 is made up of 13 amino acids. Germline assignment: CDR1 SGHTA and CDR2 FQGTGA. V shed 1 base and J shed 6 bases, with 8 bases lying between them. CDR3 sequence: CASSLNWADTQYF. The CDR3 nucleotides read TGTGCCAGCAGCTTAAATTGGGCGGATACGCAGTATTTT.